One and the same sample provided the 14 T cell receptor beta chains below, sequenced in a study of PD-L1 blockade in urothelial cancer. TCRdb keeps only in-frame clones here, not all; method: immunoSEQ multiplex PCR. Among roughly 40,000 clones listed, about 90% were seen once. Time point of the sample: peripheral blood 6 weeks after treatment start. This specimen was PBMCs, taken around atezolizumab (anti-PD-L1) treatment. The receptor set was obtained from a man between 65 and 85 years old with urothelial cancer.

The chain links TRBV4-1 to TRBJ2-2, with 7 positions matching TRBD2. This CDR3 region has 16 residues. V was clipped by 4 bases and J by 4 bases; unmatched bases: 9. CDR1 is MGHRA, CDR2 YSYEKL, per germline. CDR3 sequence: CASSPSGVLGTGELFF. For the CDR3, the DNA is TGCGCCAGCAGCCCGAGCGGGGTTCTCGGCACCGGGGAGCTGTTTTTT.

The chain uses TRBV7-6 and TRBJ2-3, with a possible D match to TRBD2 (6 bases). CDR1 is SGHVS and CDR2 is FNYEAQ in the germline V gene. V shed 1 base and J shed 0 bases, with 11 bases lying between them. The length of the CDR3 is 16 residues. CDR3 sequence (DNA): TGTGCCAGCAGCTTAGAGGCTAGCGATAGCACAGATACGCAGTATTTT. Translating it yields CASSLEASDSTDTQYF.

The V and J genes are TRBV6-5 and TRBJ2-5, with 11 bases matching TRBD1. The CDR3 has 14 residues. CDR1 and CDR2 from the germline V gene are MNHEY and SVGAGI. The junction had 3 bases not matched to a gene; V was cut back by 4 bases and J by 5 bases. The CDR3 region is CASSWTGGAETQYF. CDR3 coding DNA: TGTGCCAGCAGTTGGACAGGGGGCGCGGAGACCCAGTACTTC.

The V and J genes are TRBV14 and TRBJ2-1; 11 positions match TRBD2. The CDR3 loop spans 20 amino acids. Looked up from germline, CDR1 is SGHDN and CDR2 is FVKESK. J was trimmed by 10 bases and V by 5 bases; bases with no gene match: 25. The CDR3 coding sequence is TGTGCCAGCAGCACCCGGGACAGGAGCTCCGGGCTAGCGGGAGGCTGGGAGCAGTTCTTC. As protein: CASSTRDRSSGLAGGWEQFF. Looking up the rest from reference TRBV14 and TRBJ2-1 gives the full variable domain: EAGVTQFPSHSVIEKGQTVTLRCDPISGHDNLYWYRRVMGKEIKFLLHFVKESKQDESGMPNNRFLAERTGGTYSTLKVQPAELEDSGVYFCASSTRDRSSGLAGGWEQFFGPGTRLTVL.

This chain connects TRBV28 to TRBJ1-1, with TRBD1 as a possible D gene (6 bases). Deletions cut 3 bases from V and 4 bases from J, with 6 bases between. The CDR3 length is 12 residues. Germline assignment: CDR1 MDHEN and CDR2 SYDVKM. The CDR3 coding sequence is TGTGCCAGCAGTTTCAGGGGCACTGAAGCTTTCTTT. Amino acids: CASSFRGTEAFF.

The rearrangement links TRBV2 to TRBJ2-1, with 12 nucleotides matching TRBD2. The CDR3 runs 15 residues. Germline assignment: CDR1 SNHLY and CDR2 FYNNEI. The J segment lost 4 bases and the V segment lost 3 bases, leaving 1 base of the junction unmatched. The CDR3 protein is CASSEGTSGYNEQFF. CDR3 in DNA: TGTGCCAGCAGTGAGGGGACTAGCGGGTACAATGAGCAGTTCTTC.

The chain carries TRBV4-2 and TRBJ1-4, with a weak D call TRBD1 (6 bases). The CDR3 is 16 residues long. CDR1 LGHNA and CDR2 YNFKEQ come from the germline V gene. Trimming pared 0 bases from V and 4 bases from J, leaving 12 bases between. This chain's CDR3 is CASSQDLRGINEKLFF. As DNA, the CDR3 is TGTGCCAGCAGCCAAGATCTCAGGGGAATTAATGAAAAACTGTTTTTT.

V and J are TRBV9 and TRBJ2-2, with D possibly matching TRBD2 (5 bases). The CDR3 is 14 residues long. Trimming took 4 bases from V and 2 from J, leaving 9 bases between them. CDR1 and CDR2 (germline): SGDLS, YYNGEE. Here the CDR3 reads CASSPEGNTGELFF. The CDR3 DNA follows: TGTGCCAGCAGCCCCGAGGGCAACACCGGGGAGCTGTTTTTT.

A single count supports this clone. The chain couples TRBV5-1 to TRBJ2-5, with TRBD1 identical over 7 bases. The CDR3 has 15 amino acids. Unmatched junction bases numbered 7, after V lost 4 bases and J lost 1 base. Germline CDR1 reads SGHRS; CDR2 reads YFSETQ. CDR3 sequence (DNA): TGCGCCAGCAGCCTGACAGGGTCGGGCCAAGAGACCCAGTACTTC. Residues: CASSLTGSGQETQYF.

The rearrangement links TRBV19 to TRBJ2-3; possibly TRBD2 for D (5 bases). The CDR3 contains 12 residues. The V and J ends lost 5 bases and 5 bases respectively, with 8 bases between them. CDR1 and CDR2 (germline): LNHDA, SQIVND (reference sequence). Here the CDR3 reads CASSPRGDTQYF. DNA of the CDR3: TGTGCCAGTAGTCCCCGGGGAGATACGCAGTATTTT.

The chain uses TRBV21-1 and TRBJ2-7; TRBD1, the table's D call, lacks a check against the DNA. TRBV21-1 has pseudogene status. This CDR3 has 15 amino acids. The CDR3 region has the DNA TGTGCCAGCAACCCCCACAGGAAACCTTCCCACGAGCAGTACTTC. Translated, it gives CASNPHRKPSHEQYF.

This chain joins TRBV14 and TRBJ2-2; TRBD1 matches 12 bases. The V segment lost 4 bases and the J segment 2 bases; nucleotides outside the gene matches: 5. In germline, CDR1 is SGHDN, CDR2 FVKESK. The length of the CDR3 is 17 residues. CDR3 loop: CASSLLGQGANTGELFF. CDR3 nucleotides: TGTGCCAGCAGCCTACTGGGACAGGGGGCTAACACCGGGGAGCTGTTTTTT.

This CDR3 reads CASSEGTGVPQETQYF. CDR3 DNA: TGTGCCAGCAGTGAAGGGACAGGGGTACCCCAAGAGACCCAGTACTTC. The rearrangement links TRBV2 to TRBJ2-5; 9 nucleotides line up with TRBD1. Losses at the gene ends were 1 base for V and 1 base for J; bases not matched to a gene: 4. The CDR3 has 16 residues. Looked up from germline, CDR1 is SNHLY and CDR2 is FYNNEI.

This chain connects TRBV7-2 to TRBJ2-1, with D unclear. Germline V gene data show CDR1 as SGHTA and CDR2 as FQGNSA. CDR3 length equals 13 residues. Trimming cost V 2 bases and J 5 bases, with 7 bases left between them. CDR3 protein: CASSLLLDNEQFF. CDR3 DNA: TGTGCCAGCAGCTTACTCCTAGACAATGAGCAGTTCTTC.